Sequencing of this T cell receptor (beta chain) was carried out in a study of blood T cells in healthy people across ages. Study results and limitations: Across the age range, TCR beta diversity per million T cells fell in a roughly linear way.

Every sample had a minimum of 6 million PBMCs isolated. The junction had 17 bases not matched to a gene; V was cut back by 10 bases and J by 1 base. CDR1 and CDR2 (germline): LGHNA, YNFKEQ. This CDR3 is built from 17 residues. Only a few counts were recorded for this clonotype. Antigen unknown. Through a sample-barcoded 5' primer and a J-beta primer mix, a second PCR was run for roughly 6 to 12 cycles. Researchers report that a template-switch adaptor with 12 random nucleotides tagged each cDNA molecule. Via MiXCR, TCRdb re-called the 5' RACE reads, giving one row per CDR3 protein. The sample has around 800,000 distinct CDR3 sequences; roughly 24% are singletons. These data are also associated with another study on T cells of mothers and their children. That work contributes: In each mother, TCR beta CDR3 reads exceeded 8.5 million; in each child, they numbered several million.

The source is a boy younger than 18 in good health. The chain has TRBV4-2 and TRBJ2-3, with 7 positions matching TRBD2. The sample was blood. The CDR3 DNA follows: TGTGCCACCTCGCCTCATACCGCGAGCGGGGGCACAGATACGCAGTATTTT. Its translation: CATSPHTASGGTDTQYF.